The TCR beta chain under discussion was sequenced for a study of T-cell reconstitution after alpha-beta-depleted transplantation in children. This clonotype was seen ten or more times. The germline gives CDR1 SGHTA, CDR2 FQGNSA. This CDR3 comprises 16 residues. The V segment lost 5 bases and the J segment 3 bases; nucleotides outside the gene matches: 8. The TCRbeta library was prepared with unique molecular identifiers. TCRdb itself ran the PCR reads through MiXCR, one entry per CDR3 protein. The sample includes about 260,000 distinct CDR3 sequences, around 10% seen only once; the top ten take 23%. The specimen was peripheral blood, collected 180 days after TCRalphabeta/CD19-depleted stem cell transplant. The receptor was isolated from a male patient between 2 and 10 years old who had a stem cell transplant for chronic granulomatous disease, so the T cells may come from the graft donor. The chain recombines TRBV7-2 with TRBJ1-2, with 11 bases lining up with TRBD1. The CDR3 loop is CASSPRTGGLHYGYTF. The CDR3 region has the DNA TGTGCCAGCAGCCCGCGGACAGGGGGCCTTCACTATGGCTACACCTTC. The entire variable domain, with the rest obtained from reference TRBV7-2 and TRBJ1-2, is as follows: GAGVSQSPSNKVTEKGKDVELRCDPISGHTALYWYRQSLGQGLEFLIYFQGNSAPDKSGLPSDRFSAERTGGSVSTLTIQRTQQEDSAVYLCASSPRTGGLHYGYTFGSGTRLTVV.